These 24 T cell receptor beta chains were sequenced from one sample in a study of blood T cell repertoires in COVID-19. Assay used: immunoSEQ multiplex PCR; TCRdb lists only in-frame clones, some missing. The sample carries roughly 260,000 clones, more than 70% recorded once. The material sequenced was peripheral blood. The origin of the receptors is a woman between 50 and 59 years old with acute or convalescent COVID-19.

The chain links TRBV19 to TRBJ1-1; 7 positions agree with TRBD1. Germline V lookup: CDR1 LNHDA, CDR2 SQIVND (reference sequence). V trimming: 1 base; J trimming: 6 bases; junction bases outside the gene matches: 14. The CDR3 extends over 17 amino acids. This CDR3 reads CASSIVTGKSLGAEAFF. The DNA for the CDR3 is TGTGCCAGTAGTATAGTGACAGGGAAATCTTTGGGCGCTGAAGCTTTCTTT. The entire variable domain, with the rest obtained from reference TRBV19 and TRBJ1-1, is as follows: DGGITQSPKYLFRKEGQNVTLSCEQNLNHDAMYWYRQDPGQGLRLIYYSQIVNDFQKGDIAEGYSVSREKKESFPLTVTSAQKNPTAFYLCASSIVTGKSLGAEAFFGQGTRLTVV.

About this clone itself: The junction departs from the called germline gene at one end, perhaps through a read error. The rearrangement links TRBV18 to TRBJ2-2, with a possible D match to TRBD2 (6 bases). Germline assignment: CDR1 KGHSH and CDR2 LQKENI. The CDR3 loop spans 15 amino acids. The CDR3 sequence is CASPPGGNRDGELFF. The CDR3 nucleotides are TGTGCCAGCCCACCCGGCGGGAATCGTGACGGGGAGCTGTTTTTT.

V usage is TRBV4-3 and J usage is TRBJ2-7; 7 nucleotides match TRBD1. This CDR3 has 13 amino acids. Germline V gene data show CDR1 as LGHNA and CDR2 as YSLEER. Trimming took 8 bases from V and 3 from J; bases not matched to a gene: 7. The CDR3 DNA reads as TGCGCCAGCGGACCCGGGACAGTCTACGAGCAGTACTTC. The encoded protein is CASGPGTVYEQYF.

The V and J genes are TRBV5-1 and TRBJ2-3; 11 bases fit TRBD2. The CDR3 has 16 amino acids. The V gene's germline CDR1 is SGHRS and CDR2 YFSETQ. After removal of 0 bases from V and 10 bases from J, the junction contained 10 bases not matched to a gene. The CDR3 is CASSLGLAGGPAAQYF. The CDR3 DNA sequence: TGCGCCAGCAGCTTGGGATTAGCGGGAGGGCCGGCGGCGCAGTATTTT. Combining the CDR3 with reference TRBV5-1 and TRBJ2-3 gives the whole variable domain KAGVTQTPRYLIKTRGQQVTLSCSPISGHRSVSWYQQTPGQGLQFLFEYFSETQRNKGNFPGRFSGRQFSNSRSEMNVSTLELGDSALYLCASSLGLAGGPAAQYFGPGTRLTVL.

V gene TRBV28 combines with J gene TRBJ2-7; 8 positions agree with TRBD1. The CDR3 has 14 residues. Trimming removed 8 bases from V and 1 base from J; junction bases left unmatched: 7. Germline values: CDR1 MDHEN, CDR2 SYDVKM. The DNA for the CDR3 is TGTGCCAGCGCTCCGGGACAGGCGTCCTACGAGCAGTACTTC. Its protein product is CASAPGQASYEQYF.

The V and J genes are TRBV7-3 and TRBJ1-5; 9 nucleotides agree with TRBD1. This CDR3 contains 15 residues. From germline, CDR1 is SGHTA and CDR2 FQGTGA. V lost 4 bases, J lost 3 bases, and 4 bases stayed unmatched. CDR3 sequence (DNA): TGTGCCAGCAGCTCGACAGGGGGTGACAATCAGCCCCAGCATTTT. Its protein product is CASSSTGGDNQPQHF. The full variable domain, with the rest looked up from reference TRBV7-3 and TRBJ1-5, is GAGVSQTPSNKVTEKGKYVELRCDPISGHTALYWYRQSLGQGPEFLIYFQGTGAADDSGLPNDRFFAVRPEGSVSTLKIQRTERGDSAVYLCASSSTGGDNQPQHFGDGTRLSIL.

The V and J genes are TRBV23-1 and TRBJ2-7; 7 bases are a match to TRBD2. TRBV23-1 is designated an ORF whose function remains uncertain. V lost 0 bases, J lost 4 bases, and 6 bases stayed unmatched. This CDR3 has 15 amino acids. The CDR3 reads CASSQSAGVMYEQYF. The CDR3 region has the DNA TGCGCCAGCAGTCAATCCGCGGGGGTTATGTACGAGCAGTACTTC.

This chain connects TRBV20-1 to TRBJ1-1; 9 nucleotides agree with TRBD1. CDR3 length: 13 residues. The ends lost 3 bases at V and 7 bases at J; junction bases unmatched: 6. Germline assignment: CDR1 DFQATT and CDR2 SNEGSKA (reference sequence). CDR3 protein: CSASWDRAIEAFF. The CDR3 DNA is TGCAGTGCTAGTTGGGACAGGGCTATTGAAGCTTTCTTT.

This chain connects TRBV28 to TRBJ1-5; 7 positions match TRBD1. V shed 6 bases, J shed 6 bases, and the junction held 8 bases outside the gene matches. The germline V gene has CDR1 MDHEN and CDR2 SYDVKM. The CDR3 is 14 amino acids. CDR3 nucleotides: TGTGCCAGCAGCTCAGGGGGATCCTTTCAGCCCCAGCATTTT. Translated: CASSSGGSFQPQHF.

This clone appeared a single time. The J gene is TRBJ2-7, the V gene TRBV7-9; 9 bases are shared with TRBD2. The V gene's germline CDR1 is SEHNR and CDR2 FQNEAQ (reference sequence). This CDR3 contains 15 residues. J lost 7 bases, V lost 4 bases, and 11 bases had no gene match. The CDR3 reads CASSSGSGRLREQYF. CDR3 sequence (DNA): TGTGCCAGCAGCTCCGGTAGCGGGAGATTAAGGGAGCAGTACTTC.

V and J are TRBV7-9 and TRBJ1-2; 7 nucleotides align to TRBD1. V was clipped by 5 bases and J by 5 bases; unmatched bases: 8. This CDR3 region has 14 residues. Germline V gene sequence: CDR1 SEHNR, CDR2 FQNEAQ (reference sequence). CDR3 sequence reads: CASSLGGQTYGYTF. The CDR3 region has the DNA TGTGCCAGCAGCCTAGGGGGACAGACTTATGGCTACACCTTC.

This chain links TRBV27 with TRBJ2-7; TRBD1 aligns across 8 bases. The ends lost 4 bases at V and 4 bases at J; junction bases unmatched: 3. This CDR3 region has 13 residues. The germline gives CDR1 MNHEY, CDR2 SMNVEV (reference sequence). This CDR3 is CASSSTGAYEQYF. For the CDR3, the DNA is TGTGCCAGCAGTTCGACAGGGGCGTACGAGCAGTACTTC.

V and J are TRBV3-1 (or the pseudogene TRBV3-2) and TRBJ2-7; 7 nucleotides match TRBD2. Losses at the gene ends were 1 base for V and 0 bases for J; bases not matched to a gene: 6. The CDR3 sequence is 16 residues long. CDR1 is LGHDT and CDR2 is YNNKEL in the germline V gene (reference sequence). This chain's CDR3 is CASSQGGGVVSYEQYF. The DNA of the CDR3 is TGTGCCAGCAGCCAAGGGGGGGGAGTCGTCTCCTACGAGCAGTACTTC.

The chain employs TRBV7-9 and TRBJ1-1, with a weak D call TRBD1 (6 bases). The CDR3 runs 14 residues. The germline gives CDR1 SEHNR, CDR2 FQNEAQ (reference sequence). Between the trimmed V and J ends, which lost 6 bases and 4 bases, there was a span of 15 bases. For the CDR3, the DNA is TGTGCCAGCAGTCTAAACCAGGGGACCACTGAAGCTTTCTTT. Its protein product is CASSLNQGTTEAFF.

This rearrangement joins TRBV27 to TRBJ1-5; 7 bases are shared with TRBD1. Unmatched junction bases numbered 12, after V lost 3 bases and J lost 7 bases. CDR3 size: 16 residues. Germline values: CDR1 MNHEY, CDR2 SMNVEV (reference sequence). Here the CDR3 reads CASSFAGTEGVQPQHF. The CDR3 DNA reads TGTGCCAGCAGTTTCGCCGGGACAGAAGGGGTCCAGCCCCAGCATTTT.

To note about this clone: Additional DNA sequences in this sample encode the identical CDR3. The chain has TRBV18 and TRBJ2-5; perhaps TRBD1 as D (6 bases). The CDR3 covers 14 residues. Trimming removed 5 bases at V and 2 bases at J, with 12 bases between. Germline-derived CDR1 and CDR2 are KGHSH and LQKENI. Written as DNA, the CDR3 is TGTGCCAGCTCATCCGGACAGTTACAAGAGACCCAGTACTTC. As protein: CASSSGQLQETQYF. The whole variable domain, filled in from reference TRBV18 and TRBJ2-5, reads NAGVMQNPRHLVRRRGQEARLRCSPMKGHSHVYWYRQLPEEGLKFMVYLQKENIIDESGMPKERFSAEFPKEGPSILRIQQVVRGDSAAYFCASSSGQLQETQYFGPGTRLLVL.

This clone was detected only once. The CDR3 loop is CASSLTGTSGRYEQYF. CDR3 nucleotides: TGTGCCAGCAGCTTAACCGGGACTAGCGGGAGGTACGAGCAGTACTTC. This chain connects TRBV7-8 to TRBJ2-7; TRBD2 aligns across 15 bases. The junction had 3 bases not matched to a gene; V was cut back by 2 bases and J by 4 bases. CDR1 and CDR2 from the germline V gene are SGHVS and FQNEAQ. The CDR3 sequence is 16 residues long.

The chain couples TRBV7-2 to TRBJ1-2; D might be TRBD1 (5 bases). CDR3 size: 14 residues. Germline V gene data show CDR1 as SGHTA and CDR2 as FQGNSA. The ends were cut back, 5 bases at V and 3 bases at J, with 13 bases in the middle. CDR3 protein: CASSPRVPDYGYTF. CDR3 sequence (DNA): TGTGCCAGCAGCCCCAGGGTCCCGGACTATGGCTACACCTTC.

CDR3 coding DNA: TGTGCCAGCGGGGGACAGGGGAATCAGCCCCAGCATTTT. Encoded protein: CASGGQGNQPQHF. The gene calls are TRBV12-3 or TRBV12-4 and TRBJ1-5; 10 bases agree with TRBD1. This CDR3 is built from 13 residues. V gave up 8 bases and J gave up 4 bases; unmatched junction bases: 2.

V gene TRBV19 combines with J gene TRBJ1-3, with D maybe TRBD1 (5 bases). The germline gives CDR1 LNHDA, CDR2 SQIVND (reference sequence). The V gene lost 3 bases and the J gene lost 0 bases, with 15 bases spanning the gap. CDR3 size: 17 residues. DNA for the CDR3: TGTGCCAGTAGTATTCGGCCAGGGTCAAGCTCTGGAAACACCATATATTTT. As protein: CASSIRPGSSSGNTIYF. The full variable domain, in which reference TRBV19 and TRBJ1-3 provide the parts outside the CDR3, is DGGITQSPKYLFRKEGQNVTLSCEQNLNHDAMYWYRQDPGQGLRLIYYSQIVNDFQKGDIAEGYSVSREKKESFPLTVTSAQKNPTAFYLCASSIRPGSSSGNTIYFGEGSWLTVV.

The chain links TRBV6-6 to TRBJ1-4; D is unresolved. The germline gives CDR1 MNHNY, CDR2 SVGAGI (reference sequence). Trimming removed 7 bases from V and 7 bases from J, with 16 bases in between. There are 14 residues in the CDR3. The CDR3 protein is CASKFSESSEKLFF. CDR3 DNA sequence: TGTGCCAGCAAATTTTCCGAAAGTAGTGAAAAACTGTTTTTT.

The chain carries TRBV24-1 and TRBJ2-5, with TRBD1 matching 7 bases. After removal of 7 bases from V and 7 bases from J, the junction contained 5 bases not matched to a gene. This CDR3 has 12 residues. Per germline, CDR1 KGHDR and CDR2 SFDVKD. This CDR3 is CATRGTAGTQYF. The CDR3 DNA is TGTGCCACCAGGGGGACAGCAGGGACCCAGTACTTC.

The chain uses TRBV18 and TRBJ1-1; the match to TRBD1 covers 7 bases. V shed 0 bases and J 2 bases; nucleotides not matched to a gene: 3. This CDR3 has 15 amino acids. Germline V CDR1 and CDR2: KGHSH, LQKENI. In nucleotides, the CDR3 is TGTGCCAGCTCACCACCGGTAGGGGGCAACACTGAAGCTTTCTTT. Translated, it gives CASSPPVGGNTEAFF.

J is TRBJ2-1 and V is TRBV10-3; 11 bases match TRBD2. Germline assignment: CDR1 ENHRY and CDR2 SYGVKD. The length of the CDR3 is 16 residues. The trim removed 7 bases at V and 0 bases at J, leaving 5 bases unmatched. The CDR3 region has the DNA TGTGCCATCACCGGGACTAGCGGAAGCTCCTACAATGAGCAGTTCTTC. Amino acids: CAITGTSGSSYNEQFF.